This T cell receptor beta chain was identified during a study of Ad26.COV2.S vaccination and SARS-CoV-2 variants (dated by TCRdb to about 2021). A note on the overall study: Vaccine-arm donors were drawn from COV1001, a multicentre, randomized, double-blind, placebo-controlled phase I-IIa trial of Ad26.COV2.S in healthy adults. Blinding of investigators to trial group allocation was maintained during experiments and outcome assessment. TCRbeta repertoire sequencing was used to assess the specificity and breadth of SARS-CoV-2-reactive T cell receptors after Ad26.COV2.S vaccination. Trial participants were randomized into five groups of five, in which low-dose or high-dose Ad26.COV2.S was given once or twice, or placebo was given on both occasions. Ad26.COV2.S was administered intramuscularly at a dose of 5x10^10 or 1x10^11 viral particles, either as one shot or as two shots given 56 days apart. A total of approximately 30 samples were included in the TCR-sequenced set, comprising some 20 Ad26.COV2.S vaccine recipients, 5 placebo recipients and 8 SARS-CoV-2 convalescent individuals. General findings and caveats noted by the study authors: According to the authors, total T cell responses may have been underestimated by the TCR breadth and depth analyses. The study lacked the statistical power to compare responses across vaccine doses or regimens. Higher spike-specific TCR breadth was observed in Ad26.COV2.S recipients than in placebo recipients (P = 0.0014). After vaccination, substantial breadth of spike-specific CD8+ and CD4+ T cell responses was reported. Vaccine and placebo recipients had comparable non-spike TCR breadth, which fits with the vaccine containing only spike.

The immunoSEQ Assay was the method used to sequence TCRbeta CDR3 regions. After extraction, genomic DNA underwent amplification by bias-controlled multiplex PCR, followed by high-throughput sequencing. The published analysis was carried out like this. To quantify the absolute abundance of each unique TCRbeta CDR3 region, sequences were collapsed and filtered. T cell fraction was estimated by normalizing TCRbeta template counts to usable DNA, which was measured by amplifying reference genes present in all nucleated cells. Repertoire TCRs were annotated as SARS-CoV-2-specific by exact matching of V gene, CDR3 amino acid sequence and J gene to a known reactive TCR set. The reference SARS-CoV-2 TCR set was obtained from MIRA and was filtered for enrichment in COVID-19-positive ImmuneCODE repertoires, whereby public or cross-reactive TCRs were removed. Based on the MIRA antigens, annotated TCRs were further analysed at the level of specific ORF or position within ORF. Breadth was defined as annotated unique rearrangements over total unique productive rearrangements; depth was the summed frequency of those rearrangements. Group comparisons of TCR breadth used two-sided Wilcoxon rank-sum tests. The table was pulled from immuneACCESS by TCRdb, which kept in-frame rearrangements only. Such tables lose some clones; where checked, under half of the loss comes from unresolved V genes, and the rest has no known cause. The V and J calls and clone size come from that table; D and trimming were worked out from the DNA. This sample is represented by 500,000 or so clones; approximately 90% of them were singletons. Over 10% of the sample goes to the ten largest clones.

Comments on this clone: The antigen it binds to is not known. No much larger clone is present one base from it, and per-base qualities are unavailable.

The CDR3 runs 13 residues from the cysteine to the phenylalanine. Only the CDR3 region is kept as DNA, spanning 39 bases read in frame from base 1. V is cut by 4 bases and J by 2 bases, and the space between the germline ends is 2 bases. Per the germline V gene, KGHDR is the CDR1 and SFDVKD is the CDR2. Sample treatment or condition, as interpreted from the label and publication: about 20 received Ad26.COV2.S at low or high dose, single or two shots; a few received placebo; per-sample allocation not given. Repertoires of vaccine and placebo recipients were sequenced from samples taken on day 63 after the first injection. In Cohort 1b, more than 20 adults aged 18-55 years were enrolled at a single site in Boston, USA, between 29 July and 7 August 2020. Ad26.COV2.S was a replication-incompetent adenovirus type 26 vector expressing a prefusion-stabilized SARS-CoV-2 spike protein from the original Wuhan strain.

This TCR came from a person between 18 and 59 years old who received the Ad26.COV2.S COVID-19 vaccine or a placebo. The sequence links TRBV24-1 to TRBJ2-6, with no D gene named confidently. The material sequenced was peripheral blood, taken in a trial of Ad26.COV2.S vaccine versus placebo. The nucleotides are TGTGCCACCAGTGAGGCTGGGGCCAACGTCCTGACTTTC. Its protein reads: CATSEAGANVLTF.